The rows below give T cell receptor beta chains drawn from one sample of a study of blood T cell repertoires in COVID-19. Only in-frame clones appear in the TCRdb table, and some are missing; sequencing was by immunoSEQ multiplex PCR. The sample holds just over 300,000 clones, about 91% seen once. The specimen was PBMCs or T cells enriched from blood (not recorded which). All receptors come from a woman aged 18 to 35 who had recovered from COVID-19. Each CDR3 is given with its conserved first and last residue. Fields, in order: J gene, D gene, clone size, V gene, CDR3 DNA, CDR3 protein. A D gene is named only where the DNA matches it firmly. Clone size is not always given. Where it is, it says once, few, many or a class for expanded clones.

j_call: TRBJ1-1
d_call: NA
clone_size: NA
v_call: TRBV9
cdr3_nt: TGTGCCAGCAGCCCCTCAGGGGTTTTCACTGAAGCTTTCTTT
cdr3_aa: CASSPSGVFTEAFF

j_call: TRBJ2-5
d_call: NA
clone_size: NA
v_call: TRBV3-1/TRBV3-2
cdr3_nt: TGTGCCAGCAGCCAAGGACTAGTGTACCAAGAGACCCAGTACTTC
cdr3_aa: CASSQGLVYQETQYF

j_call: TRBJ2-3
d_call: NA
clone_size: NA
v_call: TRBV28
cdr3_nt: TGTGCCAGCAGTTTATGGACTAGCACAGATACGCAGTATTTT
cdr3_aa: CASSLWTSTDTQYF

j_call: TRBJ2-3
d_call: NA
clone_size: NA
v_call: TRBV20-1
cdr3_nt: TGCAGTGCCAGTGATGTAGGCAGGGTAAACACAGATACGCAGTATTTT
cdr3_aa: CSASDVGRVNTDTQYF

j_call: TRBJ1-1
d_call: TRBD1
clone_size: NA
v_call: TRBV7-9
cdr3_nt: TGTGCCAGCAGCTTATCTTATCAGGGGGACACTGAAGCTTTCTTT
cdr3_aa: CASSLSYQGDTEAFF

j_call: TRBJ1-4
d_call: NA
clone_size: NA
v_call: TRBV7-2
cdr3_nt: TGTGCCAGCAGCTTGACAGGTTCTAATGAAAAACTGTTTTTT
cdr3_aa: CASSLTGSNEKLFF

j_call: TRBJ1-1
d_call: TRBD1
clone_size: once
v_call: TRBV6-1
cdr3_nt: TGTGCCAGCAGCCTCGACAGGGTGAACACTGAAGCTTTCTTT
cdr3_aa: CASSLDRVNTEAFF

j_call: TRBJ2-1
d_call: NA
clone_size: few
v_call: TRBV28
cdr3_nt: TGTGCCAGCAGCCCAAACCAGGGCTCCTTTCACAATGAGCAGTTCTTC
cdr3_aa: CASSPNQGSFHNEQFF

j_call: TRBJ2-5
d_call: NA
clone_size: NA
v_call: TRBV29-1
cdr3_nt: TGCAGCGTTGGGGGCCAGGGAGAGACCCAGTACTTC
cdr3_aa: CSVGGQGETQYF

j_call: TRBJ2-1
d_call: TRBD2
clone_size: NA
v_call: TRBV4-3
cdr3_nt: TGCGCCAGCAGCCATGCCGGACTAGCGACGCTACTCAATGAGCAGTTCTTC
cdr3_aa: CASSHAGLATLLNEQFF

j_call: TRBJ2-3
d_call: TRBD2
clone_size: NA
v_call: TRBV7-3
cdr3_nt: TGTGCCAGCAGCCAAACTAGCGGGAACCCAGATACGCAGTATTTT
cdr3_aa: CASSQTSGNPDTQYF

j_call: TRBJ2-7
d_call: NA
clone_size: few
v_call: TRBV6-5
cdr3_nt: TGTGCCAGCAGAGACGACAGTCAGATCGAGCAGTACTTC
cdr3_aa: CASRDDSQIEQYF

j_call: TRBJ2-2
d_call: NA
clone_size: once
v_call: TRBV18
cdr3_nt: TGTGCCAGCTCACCACGCCCAACAGGGAATACCGGGGAGCTGTTTTTT
cdr3_aa: CASSPRPTGNTGELFF

j_call: TRBJ2-7
d_call: TRBD1
clone_size: NA
v_call: TRBV28
cdr3_nt: TGTGCCAGCAGCGCCGGGACAGGGATTAATTACGAGCAGTACTTC
cdr3_aa: CASSAGTGINYEQYF

j_call: TRBJ2-3
d_call: NA
clone_size: NA
v_call: TRBV7-3
cdr3_nt: TGTGCCAGCAGCCCAAGGGGCGCTACCTTCACAGATACGCAGTATTTT
cdr3_aa: CASSPRGATFTDTQYF

j_call: TRBJ1-1
d_call: TRBD1
clone_size: NA
v_call: TRBV30
cdr3_nt: TGTGCCTGGAGCACACAGGGGGACACTGAAGCTTTCTTT
cdr3_aa: CAWSTQGDTEAFF

j_call: TRBJ1-2
d_call: TRBD1
clone_size: NA
v_call: TRBV27
cdr3_nt: TGTGCCAGCAGTTCCCGGACAGGGGCCCCCTATGGCTATGGCTACACCTTC
cdr3_aa: CASSSRTGAPYGYGYTF

j_call: TRBJ2-7
d_call: NA
clone_size: NA
v_call: TRBV6-4
cdr3_nt: TGTGCCAGCTCCCTTAGCGTCTCCTACGAGCAGTACTTC
cdr3_aa: CASSLSVSYEQYF

j_call: TRBJ1-2
d_call: TRBD1
clone_size: NA
v_call: TRBV6-5
cdr3_nt: TGTGCCAGCACGGACAGGGAGGTATATGGCTACACCTTC
cdr3_aa: CASTDREVYGYTF

j_call: TRBJ1-1
d_call: TRBD1
clone_size: NA
v_call: TRBV7-9
cdr3_nt: TGTGCCAGCAGCCGCCCGGGACAGGGGGCAACTGAAGCTTTCTTT
cdr3_aa: CASSRPGQGATEAFF

j_call: TRBJ2-3
d_call: NA
clone_size: NA
v_call: TRBV5-1
cdr3_nt: TGCGCCAGCAGCCCGGGACTTCGCACAGATACGCAGTATTTT
cdr3_aa: CASSPGLRTDTQYF

j_call: TRBJ1-2
d_call: TRBD1
clone_size: once
v_call: TRBV7-2
cdr3_nt: TGTGCCAGCAGCATTCCGGGACAGAACTACCTTGGCTACACCTTC
cdr3_aa: CASSIPGQNYLGYTF

j_call: TRBJ2-5
d_call: TRBD1
clone_size: once
v_call: TRBV6-5
cdr3_nt: TGTGCCAGCAGGAGGACAGGGGGCACAGAGACCCAGTACTTC
cdr3_aa: CASRRTGGTETQYF

j_call: TRBJ2-3
d_call: TRBD2
clone_size: NA
v_call: TRBV7-9
cdr3_nt: TGTGCCAGCAACAGACTAGCGGGCCAGAAGGCGCAGTATTTT
cdr3_aa: CASNRLAGQKAQYF

j_call: TRBJ2-3
d_call: TRBD1
clone_size: NA
v_call: TRBV19
cdr3_nt: TGTGCCAGTAGTACCGCACAGGGGTTCACGCAGTATTTT
cdr3_aa: CASSTAQGFTQYF

j_call: TRBJ1-1
d_call: NA
clone_size: NA
v_call: TRBV19
cdr3_nt: TGTGCCAGTAGTATAGGGACAGCGAACACTGAAGCTTTCTTT
cdr3_aa: CASSIGTANTEAFF

j_call: TRBJ1-4
d_call: NA
clone_size: NA
v_call: TRBV2
cdr3_nt: TGTGCCAGCTCTACAGGGCAGGATGAAAAACTGTTTTTT
cdr3_aa: CASSTGQDEKLFF

j_call: TRBJ1-6
d_call: NA
clone_size: few
v_call: TRBV9
cdr3_nt: TGTGCCAGCAGCCCCATCCAACAGGGCAGAAATTCACCCCTCCACTTT
cdr3_aa: CASSPIQQGRNSPLHF

j_call: TRBJ2-1
d_call: NA
clone_size: NA
v_call: TRBV10-3
cdr3_nt: TGTGCCACCCAGCGGCTACAGGGCGGTGAGCAGTTCTTC
cdr3_aa: CATQRLQGGEQFF

j_call: TRBJ1-4
d_call: NA
clone_size: NA
v_call: TRBV28
cdr3_nt: TGTGCCAGCAGTTCTCTCGGTGCCTCTAATGAAAAACTGTTTTTT
cdr3_aa: CASSSLGASNEKLFF

j_call: TRBJ1-2
d_call: NA
clone_size: NA
v_call: TRBV6-5
cdr3_nt: TGTGCCAGCAGTACTAGTTGGCTCTCTGTGGTTGGCTACACCTTC
cdr3_aa: CASSTSWLSVVGYTF

j_call: TRBJ1-5
d_call: NA
clone_size: NA
v_call: TRBV6-2/TRBV6-3
cdr3_nt: TGTGCCAGCAGCTGGCAGGCCTATAGCAATCAGCCCCAGCATTTT
cdr3_aa: CASSWQAYSNQPQHF

j_call: TRBJ2-3
d_call: TRBD2
clone_size: NA
v_call: TRBV5-4
cdr3_nt: TGTGCCAGCACCGACGGGTCGAGCGGGAGGGCCCGTGCAGATACGCAGTATTTT
cdr3_aa: CASTDGSSGRARADTQYF

j_call: TRBJ2-7
d_call: NA
clone_size: once
v_call: TRBV28
cdr3_nt: TGTGCCAGCAGGCAAATCCCGACAGCCTACGAGCAGTACTTC
cdr3_aa: CASRQIPTAYEQYF

j_call: TRBJ1-2
d_call: TRBD1
clone_size: once
v_call: TRBV30
cdr3_nt: TGTGCCTGGGAAATCCGGGACAGGGTATTTGTAAACGGGGGGAATCTGGATGGCTACACCTTC
cdr3_aa: CAWEIRDRVFVNGGNLDGYTF

j_call: TRBJ2-7
d_call: NA
clone_size: NA
v_call: TRBV6-1
cdr3_nt: TGTGCCAGCAGTGAATATCGTCGTCCCTCCTACGAGCAGTACTTC
cdr3_aa: CASSEYRRPSYEQYF

j_call: TRBJ2-1
d_call: NA
clone_size: NA
v_call: TRBV18
cdr3_nt: TGTGCCAGCTCACCACCGCTGCGGCCAGAGAAGCCGGGCAATGAGCAGTTCTTC
cdr3_aa: CASSPPLRPEKPGNEQFF

j_call: TRBJ1-4
d_call: NA
clone_size: NA
v_call: TRBV28
cdr3_nt: TGTGCCAGCAGAACTAACGACAGGGAAAAACTGTTTTTT
cdr3_aa: CASRTNDREKLFF

j_call: TRBJ1-1
d_call: NA
clone_size: NA
v_call: TRBV7-3
cdr3_nt: TGTGCCAGCAGCTTGGGTCGAGTGGGGAGCGCTGAAGCTTTCTTT
cdr3_aa: CASSLGRVGSAEAFF

j_call: TRBJ2-3
d_call: TRBD2
clone_size: NA
v_call: TRBV7-8
cdr3_nt: TGTGCCAGCAGCAAGCGGGGGCAGCCCCCTGAGGATTTT
cdr3_aa: CASSKRGQPPEDF

j_call: TRBJ2-7
d_call: NA
clone_size: NA
v_call: TRBV4-1
cdr3_nt: TGCGCCAGCAGCCAAGATGACAGCTACGAGCAGTACTTC
cdr3_aa: CASSQDDSYEQYF

j_call: TRBJ1-3
d_call: NA
clone_size: NA
v_call: TRBV11-2
cdr3_nt: TGTGCCAGCAGCACCGCGGGTAGGGGAAACACCATATATTTT
cdr3_aa: CASSTAGRGNTIYF

j_call: TRBJ1-6
d_call: NA
clone_size: NA
v_call: TRBV7-8
cdr3_nt: TGTGCCAGCAGCTTAGGAGAATCCCCCCTCCACTTT
cdr3_aa: CASSLGESPLHF

j_call: TRBJ2-2
d_call: TRBD2
clone_size: few
v_call: TRBV7-6
cdr3_nt: TGTGCCAGCAGCTATAGCGGGGACACCGGGGAGCTGTTTTTT
cdr3_aa: CASSYSGDTGELFF

j_call: TRBJ2-1
d_call: NA
clone_size: NA
v_call: TRBV3-1/TRBV3-2
cdr3_nt: TGTGCCAGCAGCCAAGGAAGGGTGGGGGGCTACAATGAGCAGTTCTTC
cdr3_aa: CASSQGRVGGYNEQFF

j_call: TRBJ1-6
d_call: TRBD1
clone_size: NA
v_call: TRBV6-2/TRBV6-3
cdr3_nt: TGTGCCAGCAGTTACTTGACAGGGGGTTTTTCACCCCTCCACTTT
cdr3_aa: CASSYLTGGFSPLHF

j_call: TRBJ2-7
d_call: TRBD2
clone_size: few
v_call: TRBV7-2
cdr3_nt: TGTGCCAGCAGTCTAGCGGGAGGAAACGAGCAGTACTTC
cdr3_aa: CASSLAGGNEQYF

j_call: TRBJ2-3
d_call: NA
clone_size: once
v_call: TRBV24-1
cdr3_nt: TGTGCCACCAGTGATCACACAAAAGATACGCAGTATTTT
cdr3_aa: CATSDHTKDTQYF

j_call: TRBJ2-7
d_call: NA
clone_size: once
v_call: TRBV5-4
cdr3_nt: TGTGCCAGCAGCCCAAGCGCCGGATCAAGGTCCTACGAGCAGTACTTC
cdr3_aa: CASSPSAGSRSYEQYF

j_call: TRBJ2-1
d_call: NA
clone_size: NA
v_call: TRBV4-3
cdr3_nt: TGCGCCAGCAGCCAAGATGGGTCTAGCGACGAGCAGTTCTTC
cdr3_aa: CASSQDGSSDEQFF

j_call: TRBJ1-5
d_call: TRBD1
clone_size: NA
v_call: TRBV3-1/TRBV3-2
cdr3_nt: TGTGCCAGCAGTCCGCGGACAGGGACTCAGCCCCAGCATTTT
cdr3_aa: CASSPRTGTQPQHF